Reported below is one T cell receptor (beta chain). The antigen is unknown. PCR used 60 Vbeta primers and 13 Jbeta primers. Only in-frame clones appear in the TCRdb table, and some are missing; sequencing was by immunoSEQ multiplex PCR. The sample has roughly 120,000 clones, 15% seen once. This specimen comes from a study of cytomegalovirus exposure and HLA in healthy donors. Study findings and constraints: A later analysis linked 16,951 TCR beta sequences to HLA alleles at 0.05 false discovery rate. Immune exposure information comprised only CMV serostatus.

The sequence came from a woman younger than 35 in good health and CMV-seronegative. Sequencing was performed on PBMCs.

The chain's CDR3 is CATSRDLAGNTEAFF. In DNA form, the CDR3 reads TGTGCCACCAGCAGAGATCTGGCAGGGAACACTGAAGCTTTCTTT. V usage is TRBV15 and J usage is TRBJ1-1; no clear D. The V gene lost 0 bases and the J gene lost 1 base, with 9 bases spanning the gap. Germline values: CDR1 LNHNV, CDR2 YYDKDF (reference sequence). The CDR3 sequence is 15 residues long.